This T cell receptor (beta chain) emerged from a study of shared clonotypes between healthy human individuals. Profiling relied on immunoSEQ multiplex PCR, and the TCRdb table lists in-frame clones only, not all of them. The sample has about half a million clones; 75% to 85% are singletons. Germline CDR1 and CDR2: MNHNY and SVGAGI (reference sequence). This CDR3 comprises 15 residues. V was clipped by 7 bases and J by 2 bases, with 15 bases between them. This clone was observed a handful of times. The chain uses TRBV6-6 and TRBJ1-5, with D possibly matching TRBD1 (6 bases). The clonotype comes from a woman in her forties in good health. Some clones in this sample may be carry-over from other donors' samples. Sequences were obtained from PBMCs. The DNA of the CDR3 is TGTGCCAGCACCCGAGGGGGAATCGGCAATCAGCCCCAGCATTTT. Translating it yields CASTRGGIGNQPQHF.